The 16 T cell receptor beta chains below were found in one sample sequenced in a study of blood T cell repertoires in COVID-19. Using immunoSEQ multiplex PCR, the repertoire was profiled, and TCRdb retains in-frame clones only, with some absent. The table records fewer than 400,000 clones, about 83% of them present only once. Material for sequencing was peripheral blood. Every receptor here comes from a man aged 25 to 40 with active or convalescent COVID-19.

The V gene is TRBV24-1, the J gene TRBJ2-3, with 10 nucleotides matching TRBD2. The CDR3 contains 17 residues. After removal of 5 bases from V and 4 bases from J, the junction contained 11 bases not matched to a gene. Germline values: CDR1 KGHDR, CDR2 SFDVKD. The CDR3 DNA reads TGTGCCACCAGTGCCACCCTAGCGGGAGAGATGGCAGATACGCAGTATTTT. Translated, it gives CATSATLAGEMADTQYF.

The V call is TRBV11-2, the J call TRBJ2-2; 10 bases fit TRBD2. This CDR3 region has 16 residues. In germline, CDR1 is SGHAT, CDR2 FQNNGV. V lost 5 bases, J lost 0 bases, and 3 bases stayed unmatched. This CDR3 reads CASSQGLAANTGELFF. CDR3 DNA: TGTGCCAGCAGCCAAGGACTAGCGGCGAACACCGGGGAGCTGTTTTTT. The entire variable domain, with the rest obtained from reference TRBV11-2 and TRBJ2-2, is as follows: EAGVAQSPRYKIIEKRQSVAFWCNPISGHATLYWYQQILGQGPKLLIQFQNNGVVDDSQLPKDRFSAERLKGVDSTLKIQPAKLEDSAVYLCASSQGLAANTGELFFGEGSRLTVL.

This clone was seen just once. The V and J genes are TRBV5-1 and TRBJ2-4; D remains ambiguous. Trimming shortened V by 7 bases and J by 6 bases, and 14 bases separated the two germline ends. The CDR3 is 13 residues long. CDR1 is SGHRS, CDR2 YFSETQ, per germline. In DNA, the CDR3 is TGCGCCAGCTCTGATCCTCCAGGAAACATTCAGTACTTC. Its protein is CASSDPPGNIQYF.

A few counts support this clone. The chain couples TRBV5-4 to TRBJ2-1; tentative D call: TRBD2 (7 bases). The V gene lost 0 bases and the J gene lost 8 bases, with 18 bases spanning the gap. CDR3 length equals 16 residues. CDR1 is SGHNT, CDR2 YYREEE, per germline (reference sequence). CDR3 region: CASSLDGGPSPYEQFF. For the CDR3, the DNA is TGTGCCAGCAGCTTGGACGGGGGGCCAAGCCCCTATGAGCAGTTCTTC.

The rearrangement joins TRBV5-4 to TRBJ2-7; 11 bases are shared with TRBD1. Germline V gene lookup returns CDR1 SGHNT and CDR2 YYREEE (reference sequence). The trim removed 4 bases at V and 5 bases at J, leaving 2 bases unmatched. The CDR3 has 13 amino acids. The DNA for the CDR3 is TGTGCCAGCAGCACGGACAGGGGGCACGAGCAGTACTTC. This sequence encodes CASSTDRGHEQYF.

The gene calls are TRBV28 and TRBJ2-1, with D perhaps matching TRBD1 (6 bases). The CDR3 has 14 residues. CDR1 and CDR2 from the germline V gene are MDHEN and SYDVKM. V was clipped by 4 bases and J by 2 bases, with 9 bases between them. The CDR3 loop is CASSSGQTYNEQFF. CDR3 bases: TGTGCCAGCAGTTCGGGACAAACCTACAATGAGCAGTTCTTC.

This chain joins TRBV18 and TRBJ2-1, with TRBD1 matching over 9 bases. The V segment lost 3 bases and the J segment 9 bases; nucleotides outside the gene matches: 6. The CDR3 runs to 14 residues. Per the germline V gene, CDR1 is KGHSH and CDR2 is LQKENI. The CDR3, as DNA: TGTGCCAGCTCACCCAGACAGGGGGAAGGTGAGCAGTTCTTC. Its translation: CASSPRQGEGEQFF.

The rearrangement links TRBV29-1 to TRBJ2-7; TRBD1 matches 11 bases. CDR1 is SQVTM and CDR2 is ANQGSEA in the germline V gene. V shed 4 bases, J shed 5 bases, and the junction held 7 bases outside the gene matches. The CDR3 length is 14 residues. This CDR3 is CSVVTGQGGHEQYF. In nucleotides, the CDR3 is TGCAGCGTTGTTACGGGACAGGGGGGCCACGAGCAGTACTTC.

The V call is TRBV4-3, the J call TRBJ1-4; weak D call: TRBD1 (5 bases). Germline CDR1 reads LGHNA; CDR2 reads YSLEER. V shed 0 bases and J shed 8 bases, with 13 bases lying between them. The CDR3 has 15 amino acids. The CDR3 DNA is TGCGCCAGCAGCCAAGACATAAGGGGCTGGGAAAAACTGTTTTTT. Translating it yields CASSQDIRGWEKLFF.

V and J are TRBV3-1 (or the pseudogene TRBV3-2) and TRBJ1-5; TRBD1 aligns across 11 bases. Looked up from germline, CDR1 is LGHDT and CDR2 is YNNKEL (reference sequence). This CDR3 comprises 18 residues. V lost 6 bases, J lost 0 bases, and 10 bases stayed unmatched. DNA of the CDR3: TGTGCCAGCAGTCCGGGGACAGGGGGAGGATATAGCAATCAGCCCCAGCATTTT. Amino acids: CASSPGTGGGYSNQPQHF.

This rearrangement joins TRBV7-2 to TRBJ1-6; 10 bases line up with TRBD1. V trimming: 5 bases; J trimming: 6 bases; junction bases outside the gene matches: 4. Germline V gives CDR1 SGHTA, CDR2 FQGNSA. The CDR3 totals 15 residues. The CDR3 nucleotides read TGTGCCAGCAGCCCCCGGGACAGGGGTAATTCACCCCTCCACTTT. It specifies CASSPRDRGNSPLHF.

This CDR3 is CASSHSPRDRENIQYF. CDR3 sequence (DNA): TGTGCCAGCAGCCACTCCCCCCGGGACAGGGAAAACATTCAGTACTTC. V is TRBV5-5 and J is TRBJ2-4; 9 bases are a match to TRBD1. The CDR3 totals 16 residues. V lost 4 bases, J lost 5 bases, and 10 bases stayed unmatched. Germline V gene data show CDR1 as SGHKS and CDR2 as YYEKEE (reference sequence).

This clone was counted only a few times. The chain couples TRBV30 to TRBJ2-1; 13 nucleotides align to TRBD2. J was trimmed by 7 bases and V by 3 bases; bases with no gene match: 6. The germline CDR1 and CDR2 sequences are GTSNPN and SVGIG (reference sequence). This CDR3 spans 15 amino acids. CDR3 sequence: CAWRGLAGYQNEQFF. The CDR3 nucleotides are TGTGCCTGGAGGGGACTAGCGGGGTATCAAAATGAGCAGTTCTTC.

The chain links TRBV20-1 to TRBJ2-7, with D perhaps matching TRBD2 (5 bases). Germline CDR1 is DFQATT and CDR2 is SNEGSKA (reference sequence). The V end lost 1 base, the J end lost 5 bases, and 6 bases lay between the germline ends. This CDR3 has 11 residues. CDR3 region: CSARALDEQYF. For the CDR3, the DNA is TGCAGTGCTAGAGCACTAGACGAGCAGTACTTC.

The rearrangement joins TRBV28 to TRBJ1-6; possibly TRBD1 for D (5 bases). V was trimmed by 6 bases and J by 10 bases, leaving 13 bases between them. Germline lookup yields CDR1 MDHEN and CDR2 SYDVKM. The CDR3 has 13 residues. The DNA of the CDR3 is TGTGCCAGCAGGTCAGGGTATGGGTCACCCCTCCACTTT. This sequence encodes CASRSGYGSPLHF.

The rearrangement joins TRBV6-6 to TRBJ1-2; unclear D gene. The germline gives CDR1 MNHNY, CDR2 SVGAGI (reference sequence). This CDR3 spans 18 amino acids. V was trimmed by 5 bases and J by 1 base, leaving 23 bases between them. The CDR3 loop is CASSLLGSVEESNYGYTF. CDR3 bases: TGTGCCAGCAGTCTCTTGGGGTCTGTGGAGGAGAGTAACTATGGCTACACCTTC.